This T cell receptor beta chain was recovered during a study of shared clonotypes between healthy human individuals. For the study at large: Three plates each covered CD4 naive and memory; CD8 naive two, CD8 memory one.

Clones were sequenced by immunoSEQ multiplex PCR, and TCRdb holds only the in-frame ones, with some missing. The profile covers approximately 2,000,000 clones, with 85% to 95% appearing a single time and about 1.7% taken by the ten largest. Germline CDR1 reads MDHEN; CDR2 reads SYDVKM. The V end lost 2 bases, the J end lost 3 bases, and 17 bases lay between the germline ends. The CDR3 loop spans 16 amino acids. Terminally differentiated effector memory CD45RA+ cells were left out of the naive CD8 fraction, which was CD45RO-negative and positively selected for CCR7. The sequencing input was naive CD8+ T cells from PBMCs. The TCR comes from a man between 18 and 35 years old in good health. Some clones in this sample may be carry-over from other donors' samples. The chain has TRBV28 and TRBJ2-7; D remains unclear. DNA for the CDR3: TGTGCCAGCAGTTTACCAAACCACGCGGTAAGCTACGAGCAGTACTTC. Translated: CASSLPNHAVSYEQYF.